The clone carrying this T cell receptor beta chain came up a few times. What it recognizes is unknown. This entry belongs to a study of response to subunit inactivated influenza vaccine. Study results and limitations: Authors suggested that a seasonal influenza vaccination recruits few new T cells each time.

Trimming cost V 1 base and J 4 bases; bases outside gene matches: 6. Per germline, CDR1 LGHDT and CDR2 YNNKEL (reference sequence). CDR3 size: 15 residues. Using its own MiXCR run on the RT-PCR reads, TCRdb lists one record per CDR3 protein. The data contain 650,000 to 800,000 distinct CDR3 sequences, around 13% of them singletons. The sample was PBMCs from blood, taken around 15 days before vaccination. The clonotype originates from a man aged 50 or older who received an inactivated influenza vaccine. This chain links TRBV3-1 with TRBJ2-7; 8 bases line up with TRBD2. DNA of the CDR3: TGTGCCAGCAGCCAAGTTTCAGCGGGGGCGTACGAGCAGTACTTC. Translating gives CASSQVSAGAYEQYF.